Each of the 8 T cell receptor beta chains below was sequenced from the same sample in a study of identical twins. TCRdb used MiXCR to reprocess the 5' RACE reads, holding one entry per CDR3 protein. The sample comprises hundreds of thousands of distinct CDR3 sequences, 21% of which are singletons, and 4% to 5.5% rests with the top ten. A further study also used this sample, focusing on T cells expressing NK-cell markers.

Material: PBMCs. The origin of the receptors is a woman under 30 in good health.

This clonotype was counted only a few times. The rearrangement joins TRBV12-3 or TRBV12-4 to TRBJ2-3; unclear D gene. The germline V and J ends were trimmed by 4 bases and 2 bases, with 10 bases remaining between them. The CDR3 is 14 residues long. Here the CDR3 DNA reads TGTGCCAGCAGTTGGAGAATCATCACAGATACGCAGTATTTT. It encodes CASSWRIITDTQYF.

This clonotype has a handful of counts. J is TRBJ2-1 and V is TRBV19; 9 nucleotides align to TRBD1. Germline V gives CDR1 LNHDA, CDR2 SQIVND (reference sequence). This CDR3 comprises 14 residues. V shed 7 bases and J 8 bases; nucleotides not matched to a gene: 9. The CDR3 DNA is TGTGCCAGTATGGGAAGACAGGGGGTGGATGAGCAGTTCTTC. This translates into CASMGRQGVDEQFF.

The J gene is TRBJ2-5, the V gene TRBV25-1; 9 nucleotides agree with TRBD2. J lost 5 bases, V lost 0 bases, and 7 bases had no gene match. The CDR3 spans 16 residues. Germline values: CDR1 MGHDK, CDR2 SYGVNS. The CDR3 nucleotides are TGTGCCAGCAGTGAATATCCGGGACTAGCCACGGAGACCCAGTACTTC. This codes for CASSEYPGLATETQYF.

This chain connects TRBV7-2 to TRBJ2-5; weak D call: TRBD1 (6 bases). The length of the CDR3 is 13 residues. In germline, CDR1 is SGHTA, CDR2 FQGNSA. Trimming cost V 3 bases and J 5 bases, with 10 bases left between them. In nucleotides, the CDR3 is TGTGCCAGCAGCTTGGGGACAATTGAGACCCAGTACTTC. It specifies CASSLGTIETQYF.

This chain connects TRBV6-2 or TRBV6-3 to TRBJ2-4; 10 bases fit TRBD2. The CDR3 totals 13 residues. V was pared by 8 bases and J by 8 bases, with 6 bases of the junction left unmatched. The germline gives CDR1 MNHEY, CDR2 SVGEGT. The CDR3 bases are TGTGCCAGCGGACCCAGCGGGGGGGACATTCAGTACTTC. Amino acid sequence: CASGPSGGDIQYF.

This clonotype was counted between two and nine times. This sequence joins TRBV5-1 and TRBJ2-1, with D possibly matching TRBD2 (8 bases). This CDR3 has 16 amino acids. The V gene's germline CDR1 is SGHRS and CDR2 YFSETQ. The V end was cut by 4 bases, the J end by 1 base, with 15 bases between. The CDR3 loop is CASSAGGQKSYNEQFF. The CDR3, as DNA: TGCGCCAGCAGCGCGGGGGGACAGAAATCCTACAATGAGCAGTTCTTC.

The chain couples TRBV7-9 to TRBJ2-5; D is uncertain. The CDR3 extends over 14 amino acids. V was cut by 4 bases and J by 1 base, with 10 bases left in between. Per germline, CDR1 SEHNR and CDR2 FQNEAQ (reference sequence). CDR3 sequence reads: CASSSKRVQETQYF. The CDR3 bases are TGTGCCAGCAGCTCGAAAAGAGTCCAAGAGACCCAGTACTTC.

V is TRBV6-2 or TRBV6-3 and J is TRBJ2-3; no firm D call. The CDR3 consists of 15 residues. The germline V gene encodes CDR1 MNHEY and CDR2 SVGEGT. With 2 bases removed from V and 4 bases from J, the gap between germline ends came to 13 bases. CDR3 bases: TGTGCCAGCAGTTACGGCTTAATCGCCGCAGATACGCAGTATTTT. It encodes CASSYGLIAADTQYF.